Sequencing of this TCR beta chain was carried out in a study of T cell responses to AZD1222 COVID-19 vaccine. TCRdb keeps only in-frame clones here, not all; method: immunoSEQ multiplex PCR. The data hold roughly 96,000 clones, with roughly 90% observed a single time. The receptor comes from an adult in good health. Material: peripheral blood, obtained on day 0 of AZD1222 vaccination.

For the CDR3, the DNA is TGTGCCAGCAGCTTCGGGGGTTGGGATGGCTACACCTTC. This sequence encodes CASSFGGWDGYTF. The chain couples TRBV11-2 to TRBJ1-2; D is possibly TRBD1 (5 bases). From germline, CDR1 is SGHAT and CDR2 FQNNGV. The CDR3 covers 13 residues. The V and J ends lost 3 bases and 6 bases respectively, with 11 bases between them.